This entry lists 30 T cell receptor beta chains sequenced from one sample in a study of blood T cell repertoires in COVID-19. Data came from immunoSEQ multiplex PCR; TCRdb stores just in-frame clones and leaves some out. The table records roughly 74,000 clones, roughly four fifths of them present only once. Sequenced: peripheral blood. These receptors were taken from a man in his 70s with acute or convalescent COVID-19.

The V call is TRBV11-1, the J call TRBJ2-7; TRBD1 might be the D (6 bases). The CDR3 extends over 15 amino acids. Per the germline V gene, CDR1 is SGHAT and CDR2 is FQDESV (reference sequence). Trimming pared 0 bases from V and 2 bases from J, leaving 11 bases between. The DNA of the CDR3 is TGTGCCAGCAGCTTAGCTCGTTCAGGGGCCTACGAGCAGTACTTC. It is translated as CASSLARSGAYEQYF.

J is TRBJ1-1 and V is TRBV7-8; D is uncertain. Per the germline V gene, CDR1 is SGHVS and CDR2 is FQNEAQ. This CDR3 is 17 amino acids long. Trimming removed 4 bases at V and 3 bases at J, with 21 bases between. The CDR3 DNA reads TGTGCCAGCAGCTCCCCTAGCAGACGTAAGAGATACACTGAAGCTTTCTTT. Translated: CASSSPSRRKRYTEAFF. Full variable domain (remainder filled in from reference TRBV7-8 and TRBJ1-1): GAGVSQSPRYKVAKRGQDVALRCDPISGHVSLFWYQQALGQGPEFLTYFQNEAQLDKSGLPSDRFFAERPEGSVSTLKIQRTQQEDSAVYLCASSSPSRRKRYTEAFFGQGTRLTVV.

The J gene is TRBJ2-6, the V gene TRBV19; D perhaps matches TRBD1 (5 bases). This CDR3 region has 18 residues. CDR1 and CDR2 from the germline V gene are LNHDA and SQIVND (reference sequence). V gave up 5 bases and J gave up 0 bases, with 17 bases separating them. CDR3 in amino acids: CASSVRQFPLSGANVLTF. Here the CDR3 DNA reads TGTGCCAGTAGTGTTCGACAGTTCCCCCTCTCTGGGGCCAACGTCCTGACTTTC.

This sequence joins TRBV19 and TRBJ2-1; 11 bases match TRBD2. The CDR3 has 16 residues. Germline CDR1 LNHDA, CDR2 SQIVND (reference sequence). J gave up 5 bases and V 3 bases, and 6 bases lay outside the gene matches. The CDR3 loop is CASSIKLAGGHNEQFF. In nucleotides, the CDR3 is TGTGCCAGTAGTATCAAGCTAGCGGGAGGCCACAATGAGCAGTTCTTC.

This clone was seen just once. This sequence joins TRBV6-2 or TRBV6-3 and TRBJ2-7; TRBD1 agrees at 9 bases. The germline V gene has CDR1 MNHEY and CDR2 SVGEGT. With 4 bases clipped from V and 2 bases from J, the junction kept 12 bases outside the gene matches. The CDR3 is made up of 17 amino acids. CDR3 sequence reads: CASSSTGGQGLTYEQYF. As DNA, the CDR3 is TGTGCCAGCAGTTCCACGGGGGGACAGGGACTCACCTACGAGCAGTACTTC.

This clone was found a few times. The chain is built from TRBV7-6 and TRBJ2-1; tentatively, D is TRBD1 (6 bases). V was shortened by 4 bases and J by 9 bases, with 19 bases between the two germline ends. The CDR3 spans 15 residues. From germline, CDR1 is SGHVS and CDR2 FNYEAQ. CDR3 nucleotide sequence: TGTGCCAGCAGCTCAGCCCTGGGTGGGGGCGGTGAGCAGTTCTTC. Translated, it gives CASSSALGGGGEQFF.

The chain joins TRBV5-1 to TRBJ2-5; TRBD1 agrees at 8 bases. The CDR3 runs to 15 residues. V shed 4 bases and J 5 bases; nucleotides not matched to a gene: 10. Germline lookup yields CDR1 SGHRS and CDR2 YFSETQ. DNA for the CDR3: TGCGCCAGCAGCCGGAGGGCAGGGGGCATGGAGACCCAGTACTTC. Residues: CASSRRAGGMETQYF.

This sequence joins TRBV4-2 and TRBJ1-1; TRBD1 matches at 12 bases. Losses at the gene ends were 4 bases for V and 1 base for J; bases not matched to a gene: 4. The CDR3 has 16 residues. Germline lookup yields CDR1 LGHNA and CDR2 YNFKEQ. The CDR3 protein is CASSLGTGGRNTEAFF. CDR3 coding DNA: TGTGCCAGCAGCCTCGGGACAGGGGGCCGGAACACTGAAGCTTTCTTT.

The chain is built from TRBV3-1 (or the pseudogene TRBV3-2) and TRBJ2-3; 7 bases line up with TRBD2. This CDR3 comprises 14 residues. The germline V gene has CDR1 LGHDT and CDR2 YNNKEL (reference sequence). V gave up 4 bases and J gave up 0 bases; unmatched junction bases: 1. The CDR3 reads CASSRGGSTDTQYF. DNA of the CDR3: TGTGCCAGCAGCCGGGGGGGAAGCACAGATACGCAGTATTTT.

The V and J genes are TRBV12-2 and TRBJ1-1; the table names TRBD1, a call not compared with the DNA. TRBV12-2 is a pseudogene segment. This CDR3 region has 19 residues. The CDR3 DNA is TGTGCAAGTCGCTGCCACAGGGGGATTGGCCGGCGGGGGATAATCGAAGCTTTCTTT. The encoded protein is CASRCHRGIGRRGIIEAFF.

This sequence joins TRBV28 and TRBJ2-7; D is undetermined. Trimming stripped 6 bases from V and 6 bases from J, with 15 bases between. CDR1 and CDR2 (germline): MDHEN, SYDVKM. CDR3 length equals 13 residues. Here the CDR3 reads CASSRVDGFEQYF. For the CDR3, the DNA is TGTGCCAGCAGCCGGGTTGATGGTTTCGAGCAGTACTTC.

This clone appeared a few times. J is TRBJ2-2 and V is TRBV7-6; D gene ambiguous. This CDR3 comprises 15 residues. Germline-derived CDR1 and CDR2 are SGHVS and FNYEAQ. Trimming removed 3 bases from V and 1 base from J, with 9 bases in between. The CDR3 DNA follows: TGTGCCAGCAGCTTCGCTCTAATGAACACCGGGGAGCTGTTTTTT. It translates to CASSFALMNTGELFF. The whole variable domain, filled in from reference TRBV7-6 and TRBJ2-2, reads GAGVSQSPRYKVTKRGQDVALRCDPISGHVSLYWYRQALGQGPEFLTYFNYEAQQDKSGLPNDRFSAERPEGSISTLTIQRTEQRDSAMYRCASSFALMNTGELFFGEGSRLTVL.

The gene calls are TRBV3-1 (or the pseudogene TRBV3-2) and TRBJ2-5; TRBD1 is a possible D gene (5 bases). The germline V gene encodes CDR1 LGHDT and CDR2 YNNKEL (reference sequence). V was shortened by 4 bases and J by 1 base, with 13 bases between the two germline ends. The CDR3 extends over 15 amino acids. The CDR3 sequence is CASSLRGTIQETQYF. CDR3 DNA: TGTGCCAGCAGCCTTAGGGGAACTATCCAAGAGACCCAGTACTTC.

This chain joins TRBV28 and TRBJ1-4; a weak D match, TRBD1 (6 bases). Germline V gene data show CDR1 as MDHEN and CDR2 as SYDVKM. Trimming took 7 bases from V and 8 from J, leaving 11 bases between them. The CDR3 runs 12 residues. Here the CDR3 reads CASNRVGEKLFF. The CDR3 coding sequence is TGTGCCAGCAACAGGGTGGGCGAAAAACTGTTTTTT.

The chain carries TRBV6-6 and TRBJ2-3; D is possibly TRBD1 (7 bases). This CDR3 spans 16 amino acids. V dropped 5 bases and J dropped 0 bases, with 15 bases sitting between them. The germline V gene has CDR1 MNHNY and CDR2 SVGAGI (reference sequence). CDR3 DNA: TGTGCCAGCAGTCTCCAGGGGGGTTATAGCACAGATACGCAGTATTTT. Residues: CASSLQGGYSTDTQYF.

The chain joins TRBV6-5 to TRBJ2-5; 9 bases align to TRBD2. Germline CDR1 reads MNHEY; CDR2 reads SVGAGI. This CDR3 has 15 residues. V lost 5 bases and J lost 5; bases outside the gene matches: 9. CDR3 nucleotide sequence: TGTGCCAGCAGTAGGGCGGGGGGGCTGGTGGAGACCCAGTACTTC. As protein: CASSRAGGLVETQYF.

The chain has TRBV6-2 or TRBV6-3 and TRBJ1-2; 12 nucleotides match TRBD1. This CDR3 comprises 15 residues. Germline CDR1 and CDR2: MNHEY and SVGEGT. V dropped 5 bases and J dropped 8; count of bases not matched to a gene: 9. The CDR3 here is CASSPAGQGARGYTF. CDR3 coding DNA: TGTGCCAGCAGTCCCGCGGGACAGGGGGCGCGGGGCTACACCTTC.

The chain carries TRBV29-1 and TRBJ2-7; D may be TRBD2 (6 bases). The CDR3 is 12 residues long. V was pared by 5 bases and J by 0 bases, with 8 bases between. The germline CDR1 and CDR2 sequences are SQVTM and ANQGSEA. The CDR3 sequence is CSVLSGSYEQYF. CDR3 sequence (DNA): TGCAGCGTTCTTAGCGGCTCCTACGAGCAGTACTTC.

The chain uses TRBV29-1 and TRBJ1-4; D gene uncertain. The CDR3 spans 11 residues. Looked up from germline, CDR1 is SQVTM and CDR2 is ANQGSEA. Trimming took 4 bases from V and 10 from J, leaving 10 bases between them. The CDR3 protein is CSVAGEAKLFF. The CDR3 bases are TGCAGCGTTGCTGGGGAGGCAAAACTGTTTTTT.

The CDR3 here is CATWTDNQPQHF. CDR3 in DNA: TGTGCCACTTGGACAGATAATCAGCCCCAGCATTTT. The rearrangement uses TRBV10-3 and TRBJ1-5; the D gene is possibly TRBD1 (6 bases). V was trimmed by 10 bases and J by 4 bases, leaving 11 bases between them. Germline loops: CDR1 ENHRY, CDR2 SYGVKD. The CDR3 has 12 amino acids.

The chain is built from TRBV6-1 and TRBJ1-6; D is unclear. CDR1 and CDR2 from the germline V gene are MNHNS and SASEGT. The V gene lost 0 bases and the J gene lost 4 bases, with 7 bases spanning the gap. The CDR3 has 15 amino acids. The CDR3 reads CASSEARVYNSPLHF. CDR3 nucleotides: TGTGCCAGCAGTGAAGCGCGGGTTTATAATTCACCCCTCCACTTT.

V and J are TRBV10-2 and TRBJ1-3; D is unclear. Germline CDR1 WSHSY, CDR2 SAAADI. The germline V and J ends were trimmed by 6 bases and 0 bases, with 9 bases remaining between them. The CDR3 length is 14 residues. The CDR3 nucleotides are TGCGCCAGCAGCCTGTTTAGCTCTGGAAACACCATATATTTT. It codes for CASSLFSSGNTIYF.

The chain employs TRBV28 and TRBJ2-2, with 7 bases identical to TRBD2. Germline CDR1 MDHEN, CDR2 SYDVKM. J was trimmed by 4 bases and V by 3 bases; bases with no gene match: 5. This CDR3 has 15 residues. For the CDR3, the DNA is TGTGCCAGCAGTTTCTATCCGGGAGGCACCGGGGAGCTGTTTTTT. Translation gives CASSFYPGGTGELFF.

The chain links TRBV18 to TRBJ1-2; 7 bases align to TRBD1. Per germline, CDR1 KGHSH and CDR2 LQKENI. J gave up 7 bases and V 6 bases, and 8 bases lay outside the gene matches. The CDR3 totals 13 residues. CDR3 protein: CASSQGQNVGYTF. CDR3 in DNA: TGTGCCAGCTCCCAGGGACAGAATGTTGGCTACACCTTC.

The chain is built from TRBV9 and TRBJ1-2; 9 positions agree with TRBD1. Looked up from germline, CDR1 is SGDLS and CDR2 is YYNGEE. Losses at the gene ends were 0 bases for V and 2 bases for J; bases not matched to a gene: 8. There are 17 residues in the CDR3. CDR3 sequence (DNA): TGTGCCAGCAGCGTAGCCGGGACAGGGACCAAGAACTATGGCTACACCTTC. Protein: CASSVAGTGTKNYGYTF.

This chain joins TRBV15 and TRBJ1-1; no reliable D call. V dropped 0 bases and J dropped 2 bases, with 4 bases sitting between them. The CDR3 loop spans 13 amino acids. Per germline, CDR1 LNHNV and CDR2 YYDKDF (reference sequence). The CDR3 DNA is TGTGCCACCAGCAGAGATCCAAACACTGAAGCTTTCTTT. This sequence encodes CATSRDPNTEAFF.

The chain links TRBV28 to TRBJ2-1, with 9 bases fitting TRBD1. CDR3 size: 14 residues. V lost 5 bases and J lost 8; bases outside the gene matches: 7. Germline CDR1 reads MDHEN; CDR2 reads SYDVKM. The CDR3 nucleotides read TGTGCCAGCAGTGAGCTACAGGGGGCCGATGAGCAGTTCTTC. Protein: CASSELQGADEQFF.

The chain employs TRBV20-1 and TRBJ1-2; the D gene is possibly TRBD1 (6 bases). There are 14 residues in the CDR3. Germline values: CDR1 DFQATT, CDR2 SNEGSKA (reference sequence). V dropped 3 bases and J dropped 0 bases, with 11 bases sitting between them. CDR3 DNA sequence: TGCAGTGCTAGTCAGGGGCCTTCTAACTATGGCTACACCTTC. Translating it yields CSASQGPSNYGYTF.

The chain links TRBV5-6 to TRBJ2-1; 9 bases agree with TRBD2. The CDR3 runs to 15 residues. Germline CDR1 is SGHDT and CDR2 is YYEEEE. Trimming removed 0 bases from V and 6 bases from J; junction bases left unmatched: 4. The CDR3 protein is CASSLGLAGINEQFF. DNA of the CDR3: TGTGCCAGCAGCTTGGGGCTAGCGGGGATCAATGAGCAGTTCTTC.

Points on this clone: Distinct nucleotide sequences in the sample also encode this CDR3. The J gene is TRBJ1-5, the V gene TRBV18; 10 bases align to TRBD1. The J segment lost 2 bases and the V segment lost 6 bases, leaving 4 bases of the junction unmatched. Per the germline V gene, CDR1 is KGHSH and CDR2 is LQKENI. The length of the CDR3 is 15 residues. This chain's CDR3 is CASSPDRGGNQPQHF. Written as DNA, the CDR3 is TGTGCCAGCTCCCCGGACAGGGGGGGCAATCAGCCCCAGCATTTT.